The 8 T cell receptor beta chains below come from one sample, sequenced in a study of spatial heterogeneity in lung cancer (dated by TCRdb to about 2019). The sample's time point, from its label and the paper: sample taken at primary tumor resection. Library preparation was by 5' RACE. Reads for this sample came from a NextSeq 500. The public reads were reanalyzed by TCRdb: fastp trimming at Q25, MiXCR alignment, in-frame beta chains only. Under each unique CDR3 protein, matching rows form one entry showing the most common genes and DNA. The sample records about 27,000 distinct CDR3 sequences, over 6% of which are singletons. The ten largest clones take up 14% of the sample. Material: PBMCs, obtained at surgery. These receptors originate from a male donor with early-stage non-small cell lung cancer.

In this sample, this clonotype turned up many times. The chain combines TRBV30 with TRBJ1-1; D uncertain. V lost 1 base and J 4 bases, leaving 22 bases between the germline ends. Germline V CDR1 and CDR2: GTSNPN, SVGIG (reference sequence). This CDR3 region has 17 residues. The CDR3: CAWSEAATTRVGTEAFF. Written as DNA, the CDR3 is TGTGCCTGGAGTGAGGCAGCAACCACCCGAGTGGGCACTGAAGCTTTCTTT.

This clonotype was detected a few times. V gene TRBV3-1 combines with J gene TRBJ1-5, with D possibly TRBD1 on 5 matching bases. Germline V gene sequence: CDR1 LGHDT, CDR2 YNNKEL (reference sequence). Trimming shortened V by 2 bases and J by 5 bases, and 10 bases separated the two germline ends. The CDR3 consists of 14 residues. The CDR3: CASSQRQNYQPQHF. In DNA form, the CDR3 reads TGTGCCAGCAGCCAACGACAGAACTATCAGCCCCAGCATTTT. Looking up the rest from reference TRBV3-1 and TRBJ1-5 gives the full variable domain: DTAVSQTPKYLVTQMGNDKSIKCEQNLGHDTMYWYKQDSKKFLKIMFSYNNKELIINETVPNRFSPKSPDKAHLNLHINSLELGDSAVYFCASSQRQNYQPQHFGDGTRLSIL.

The sample holds many counts of this clonotype. The gene calls are TRBV20-1 and TRBJ2-3, with unresolved D. This CDR3 is 13 amino acids long. Looked up from germline, CDR1 is DFQATT and CDR2 is SNEGSKA (reference sequence). V dropped 0 bases and J dropped 4 bases, with 8 bases sitting between them. The DNA of the CDR3 is TGCAGTGCTAGAGATCCGTTGGCAGATACGCAGTATTTT. Translated, it gives CSARDPLADTQYF.

This clonotype came up a few times. CDR3 nucleotides: TGTGCCAGCAGCTTCTCCGGGGTCCAAGAGACCCAGTACTTC. Translation gives CASSFSGVQETQYF. This chain uses TRBV11-2 with TRBJ2-5; weak D call: TRBD2 (5 bases). Germline CDR1 SGHAT, CDR2 FQNNGV. The CDR3 is 14 residues long. Trimming took off 3 bases at V and 1 base at J, with 9 bases between the two ends.

This clonotype was counted at least ten times. The CDR3 sequence: CAISEGGSSYNEQFF. CDR3 nucleotides: TGTGCCATCAGTGAGGGGGGGAGCTCCTACAATGAGCAGTTCTTC. The V call is TRBV10-3, the J call TRBJ2-1; D may be TRBD2 (6 bases). Trimming stripped 2 bases from V and 0 bases from J, with 8 bases between. The germline gives CDR1 ENHRY, CDR2 SYGVKD. This CDR3 has 15 residues.

This clonotype has just a few counts. V and J are TRBV29-1 and TRBJ2-5; D tentatively fits TRBD1 or TRBD2 (6 bases each). Trimming shortened V by 3 bases and J by 4 bases, and 15 bases separated the two germline ends. CDR3 length equals 14 residues. Germline-derived CDR1 and CDR2 are SQVTM and ANQGSEA. The chain's CDR3 is CSVDGGPGGETQYF. CDR3 coding DNA: TGCAGCGTTGACGGGGGCCCTGGAGGAGAGACCCAGTACTTC. The entire variable domain, with the rest obtained from reference TRBV29-1 and TRBJ2-5, is as follows: SAVISQKPSRDICQRGTSLTIQCQVDSQVTMMFWYRQQPGQSLTLIATANQGSEATYESGFVIDKFPISRPNLTFSTLTVSNMSPEDSSIYLCSVDGGPGGETQYFGPGTRLLVL.

This clonotype came up many times. The chain employs TRBV7-9 and TRBJ2-3; 9 bases fit TRBD2. V lost 3 bases and J lost 4; bases outside the gene matches: 5. From germline, CDR1 is SEHNR and CDR2 FQNEAQ (reference sequence). The CDR3 is 15 amino acids. CDR3 in amino acids: CASSLSSGMADTQYF. The CDR3 DNA sequence: TGTGCCAGCAGCTTGTCTAGCGGGATGGCAGATACGCAGTATTTT.

The chain joins TRBV6-6 to TRBJ1-1; D not certain. There are 11 residues in the CDR3. The V end was cut by 7 bases, the J end by 1 base, with 4 bases between. Germline CDR1 reads MNHNY; CDR2 reads SVGAGI (reference sequence). CDR3 nucleotide sequence: TGTGCCAGCATGAAGAACACTGAAGCTTTCTTT. Residues: CASMKNTEAFF.